There are many counts of the clone carrying this TCR beta chain. Its antigen is as yet unknown. Profiling of TCR beta VDJ combinations and CDR3 sequences used genomic DNA as template. TCRdb fed the reads into MiXCR, producing one record per CDR3 protein. In the table there are about 190,000 distinct CDR3 sequences, approximately 50% of which are singletons. This record belongs to a study of CD8+CD57+ T cells in acquired aplastic anemia. At the level of the study: The average for DNA from sorted CD4+ and CD8+ cells was approximately 3.2 ug. Healthy donor sequencing depth: 10 million to 10.8 million CD4+, some 12 million CD8+ reads. Points from the study as a whole: Significant differences in CD8+ Simpson's diversity were not observed between patients and controls.

V lost 0 bases, J lost 6 bases, and 4 bases stayed unmatched. There are 14 residues in the CDR3. In germline, CDR1 is SGHTA, CDR2 FQGNSA. The receptor's source is a human donor in good health, serving as a control. The chain combines TRBV7-2 with TRBJ1-2; TRBD1 agrees at 7 bases. Sequencing input: sorted CD4+, CD8+, or CD8+CD57+ T cells (not recorded which) from PBMCs. The CDR3 loop is CASSLAADRNGYTF. The CDR3 bases are TGTGCCAGCAGCTTAGCTGCGGACAGGAATGGCTACACCTTC.